This passage covers 18 T cell receptor beta chains from one sample sequenced in a study of beta chain features in type 1 diabetes. The isolated RNA, all of it, was reverse transcribed, so expressed TCRB transcripts were what got sequenced. Generated by immunoSEQ multiplex PCR, the TCRdb table keeps only in-frame clones and is missing some. The sample comprises roughly 50,000 clones, around 40% of which are singletons, and roughly 1.5% rests with the top ten. Their antigens remain unidentified. Whole-study results and caveats: Significant though moderate, a shortening of TCRB CDR3s appeared in all four CD4+ subsets of Type 1 diabetes patients.

Sequenced sample: Tregs from blood. The receptors shown here come from a man aged 25-45 years with type 1 diabetes.

The rearrangement links TRBV7-2 to TRBJ1-4, with D perhaps TRBD1 (6 bases). There are 15 residues in the CDR3. V lost 5 bases and J 2 bases, leaving 12 bases between the germline ends. Germline V gives CDR1 SGHTA, CDR2 FQGNSA. The CDR3 is CASSLTGMTNEKLFF. CDR3 coding DNA: TGTGCCAGCAGCCTCACAGGGATGACTAATGAAAAACTGTTTTTT.

The V gene is TRBV2, the J gene TRBJ1-1, with 9 positions matching TRBD1. V was clipped by 5 bases and J by 5 bases; unmatched bases: 12. The CDR3 spans 16 residues. Germline-derived CDR1 and CDR2 are SNHLY and FYNNEI. CDR3 coding DNA: TGTGCCAGCAGTAAATCCGTCGGGACAGGGAGGACTGAAGCTTTCTTT. Its translation is CASSKSVGTGRTEAFF.

The chain is built from TRBV4-1 and TRBJ2-5; TRBD2 aligns across 8 bases. The DNA end lines up better with TRBJ2-7; the J call may be wrong. CDR3 length: 16 residues. Germline V lookup: CDR1 MGHRA, CDR2 YSYEKL. The CDR3 sequence is CASSQDPSGGRYEQYF. Written as DNA, the CDR3 is TGCGCCAGCAGCCAAGACCCCAGCGGGGGACGATACGAGCAGTACTTC.

CDR3 in DNA: TGTGCCAGTAGTATCTCACCCTTACAAGGGGGTGACTATTTTTACAATGAGCAGTTCTTC. Amino acids: CASSISPLQGGDYFYNEQFF. The genes are TRBV19 and TRBJ2-1, with D perhaps matching TRBD1 (6 bases). The CDR3 loop spans 20 amino acids. CDR1 and CDR2 from the germline V gene are LNHDA and SQIVND (reference sequence). V was trimmed by 3 bases and J by 4 bases, leaving 28 bases between them.

This clone occurred once. The chain couples TRBV5-1 to TRBJ2-1, with D perhaps TRBD1 (6 bases). CDR3 length: 12 residues. The V gene lost 8 bases and the J gene lost 7 bases, with 13 bases spanning the gap. From germline, CDR1 is SGHRS and CDR2 YFSETQ. The CDR3 here is CASSGTTNEQFF. In DNA, the CDR3 is TGCGCCAGTTCCGGGACAACTAATGAGCAGTTCTTC.

This clone was seen only a few times. The V and J genes are TRBV7-9 and TRBJ2-2, with unresolved D. This CDR3 is 14 amino acids long. V lost 0 bases and J lost 6, with 8 bases in between. Per germline, CDR1 SEHNR and CDR2 FQNEAQ (reference sequence). CDR3 nucleotide sequence: TGTGCCAGCAGCTTAGCGGTAGTTCCCGGGGAGCTGTTTTTT. Amino acids: CASSLAVVPGELFF.

V is TRBV7-9 and J is TRBJ2-5; D not certain. TRBJ2-7 explains the end of the DNA better; the J call may be wrong. Germline CDR1 SEHNR, CDR2 FQNEAQ (reference sequence). The CDR3 covers 11 residues. This CDR3 is CASSLHYEQYF. The CDR3 coding sequence is TGTGCCAGCAGCCTACACTACGAGCAGTACTTC.

The chain links TRBV5-1 to TRBJ2-6, with a tentative D call TRBD2 (7 bases). The V and J ends lost 1 base and 0 bases respectively, with 14 bases between them. Per germline, CDR1 SGHRS and CDR2 YFSETQ. The CDR3 runs to 18 residues. The CDR3: CASSLPFAGASGANVLTF. In nucleotides, the CDR3 is TGCGCCAGCAGCTTGCCCTTTGCGGGGGCCTCTGGGGCCAACGTCCTGACTTTC.

The chain combines TRBV18 with TRBJ2-1, with D perhaps matching TRBD2 (6 bases). The CDR3 is made up of 13 amino acids. Trimming cost V 4 bases and J 6 bases, with 10 bases left between them. Per germline, CDR1 KGHSH and CDR2 LQKENI. As DNA, the CDR3 is TGTGCCAGCTCACTGTCGACTAGCAATGAGCAGTTCTTC. Its protein is CASSLSTSNEQFF.

This clone was counted only a few times. This rearrangement joins TRBV5-1 to TRBJ2-7; 10 bases fit TRBD1. This CDR3 contains 15 residues. Germline lookup yields CDR1 SGHRS and CDR2 YFSETQ. V lost 5 bases to trimming and J lost 7 bases; unmatched junction nucleotides: 12. CDR3 coding DNA: TGCGCCAGCAGACTTCAGGGACAGGGGTATGGGGAGCAGTACTTC. Translation gives CASRLQGQGYGEQYF.

The chain recombines TRBV11-2 with TRBJ2-4, with 10 bases aligning to TRBD2. CDR3 length: 14 residues. The germline CDR1 and CDR2 sequences are SGHAT and FQNNGV. The V and J ends lost 5 bases and 9 bases, in that order; junction bases with no gene match: 7. This CDR3 is CASSPLAGDSIQYF. CDR3 in DNA: TGTGCCAGCAGCCCTCTAGCGGGAGATAGCATTCAGTACTTC.

This clone was counted only a few times. This chain links TRBV5-1 with TRBJ2-7, with TRBD2 identical over 9 bases. The CDR3 runs to 17 residues. The ends lost 2 bases at V and 6 bases at J; junction bases unmatched: 15. Germline V CDR1 and CDR2: SGHRS, YFSETQ. CDR3: CASSFRRAGGPSTEQYF. CDR3 sequence (DNA): TGCGCCAGCAGCTTTAGGCGGGCGGGAGGGCCAAGCACCGAGCAGTACTTC.

This clone was seen a handful of times. The chain is built from TRBV28 and TRBJ2-7; 9 nucleotides align to TRBD2. The CDR3 runs to 19 residues. Germline V gene data show CDR1 as MDHEN and CDR2 as SYDVKM. Losses at the gene ends were 2 bases for V and 7 bases for J; bases not matched to a gene: 21. DNA for the CDR3: TGTGCCAGCAGTTTAGCGCACGTTTTCAATAGCGGGAGTAAATCAGAGCAGTACTTC. Translating it yields CASSLAHVFNSGSKSEQYF.

By frequency in the sample, this clone is medium-sized. V usage is TRBV5-4 and J usage is TRBJ2-1; 11 bases map to TRBD1. CDR1 is SGHNT, CDR2 YYREEE, per germline (reference sequence). The V and J ends lost 3 bases and 4 bases, in that order; junction bases with no gene match: 6. The CDR3 has 16 residues. In DNA form, the CDR3 reads TGTGCCAGCAGCTACCGGGGACAGGGGGGTTACAATGAGCAGTTCTTC. Its protein is CASSYRGQGGYNEQFF.

The CDR3 protein is CAISEARDLRSYNEQFF. CDR3 in DNA: TGTGCCATCAGTGAGGCGCGGGACCTCCGGTCCTACAATGAGCAGTTCTTC. The chain recombines TRBV10-3 with TRBJ2-1; the D gene is possibly TRBD2 (6 bases). This CDR3 has 17 amino acids. V lost 2 bases, J lost 1 base, and 15 bases lay in between. Germline CDR1 and CDR2: ENHRY and SYGVKD.

Here the CDR3 reads CAIRIAGGTGNEQFF. The CDR3 DNA reads as TGTGCCATCAGGATAGCGGGAGGAACTGGCAATGAGCAGTTCTTC. V is TRBV10-3 and J is TRBJ2-1; 10 bases match TRBD2. V lost 6 bases, J lost 6 bases, and 8 bases stayed unmatched. This CDR3 region has 15 residues. The germline V gene has CDR1 ENHRY and CDR2 SYGVKD.

The chain is built from TRBV4-2 and TRBJ2-1; 10 bases agree with TRBD2. This CDR3 region has 15 residues. Germline V lookup: CDR1 LGHNA, CDR2 YNFKEQ. The trim removed 1 base at V and 7 bases at J, leaving 4 bases unmatched. The CDR3 DNA sequence: TGTGCCAGCAGCCAAGCTGCTAGCGGGAGTAATGAGCAGTTCTTC. It translates to CASSQAASGSNEQFF.

This chain joins TRBV5-1 and TRBJ1-1; TRBD1 is a possible D gene (6 bases). The germline V gene encodes CDR1 SGHRS and CDR2 YFSETQ. This CDR3 comprises 13 residues. V was shortened by 4 bases and J by 4 bases, with 11 bases between the two germline ends. The CDR3 nucleotides are TGCGCCAGCAGCGCCAACAGGGTCACTGAAGCTTTCTTT. It codes for CASSANRVTEAFF.